Here is one TCR beta chain with its context. Trimming took off 2 bases at V and 3 bases at J, with 17 bases between the two ends. Germline V gene sequence: CDR1 KGHSH, CDR2 LQKENI. This CDR3 contains 16 residues. These data belong to a study of shared clonotypes between healthy human individuals. Donors, healthy HIV-negative adults, lacked recent acute infections or vaccinations. Each donor was a Caucasian adult residing in Nashville, Tennessee. The authors ran the assay at deep level. Data came from immunoSEQ multiplex PCR; TCRdb stores just in-frame clones and leaves some out. The sample shows 500,000 to 650,000 clones, around 78% of them seen only once.

Sequenced input: PBMCs. The receptor comes from a woman aged 40 to 49 in good health. Some clones in this sample may be carry-over from other donors' samples. This chain joins TRBV18 and TRBJ2-7, with D unresolved. CDR3 sequence (DNA): TGTGCCAGCTCACCATGGGCCCCTCTGGACCTCTACGAGCAGTACTTC. Its protein product is CASSPWAPLDLYEQYF.